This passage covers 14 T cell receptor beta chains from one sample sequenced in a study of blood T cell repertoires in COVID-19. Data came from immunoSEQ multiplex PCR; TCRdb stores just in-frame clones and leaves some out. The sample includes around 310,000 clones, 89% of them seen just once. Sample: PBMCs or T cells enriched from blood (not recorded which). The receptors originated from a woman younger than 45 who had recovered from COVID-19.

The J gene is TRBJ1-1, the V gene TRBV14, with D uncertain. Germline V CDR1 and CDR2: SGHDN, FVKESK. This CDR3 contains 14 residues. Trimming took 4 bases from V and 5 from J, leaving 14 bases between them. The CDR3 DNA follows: TGTGCCAGCAGCCTCGGTGCCCCACCTACTGAAGCTTTCTTT. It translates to CASSLGAPPTEAFF.

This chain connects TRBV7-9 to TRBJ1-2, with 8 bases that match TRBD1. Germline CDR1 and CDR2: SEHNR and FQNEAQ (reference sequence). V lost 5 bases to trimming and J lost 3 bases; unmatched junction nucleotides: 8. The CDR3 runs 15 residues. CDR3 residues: CASSPSGGADYGYTF. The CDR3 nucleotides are TGTGCCAGCAGCCCATCAGGGGGCGCGGACTATGGCTACACCTTC.

The CDR3 DNA is TGTGCCAGCAGGCCCACAGGGGACTATGGCTACACCTTC. Translated, it gives CASRPTGDYGYTF. The genes are TRBV3-1 (or the pseudogene TRBV3-2) and TRBJ1-2; 7 nucleotides match TRBD1. V was clipped by 6 bases and J by 3 bases; unmatched bases: 4. The CDR3 runs 13 residues. CDR1 is LGHDT, CDR2 YNNKEL, per germline (reference sequence).

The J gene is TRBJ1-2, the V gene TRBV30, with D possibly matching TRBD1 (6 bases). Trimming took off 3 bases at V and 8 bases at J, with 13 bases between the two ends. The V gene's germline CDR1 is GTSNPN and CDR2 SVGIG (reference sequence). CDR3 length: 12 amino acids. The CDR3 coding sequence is TGTGCCTGGAGCGGGGGGGCTCCCGGCTACACCTTC. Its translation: CAWSGGAPGYTF.

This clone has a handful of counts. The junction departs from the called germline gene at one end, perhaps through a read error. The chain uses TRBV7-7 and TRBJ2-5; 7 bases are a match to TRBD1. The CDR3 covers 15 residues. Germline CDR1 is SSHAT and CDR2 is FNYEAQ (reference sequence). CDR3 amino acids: CASSLAKQGKETQYF. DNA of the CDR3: TGTGCTAGCAGCTTAGCCAAACAGGGGAAAGAGACCCAGTACTTC.

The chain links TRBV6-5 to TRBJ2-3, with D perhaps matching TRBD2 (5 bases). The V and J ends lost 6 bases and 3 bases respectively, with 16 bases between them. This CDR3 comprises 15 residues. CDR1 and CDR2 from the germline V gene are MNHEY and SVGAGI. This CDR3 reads CASRNGVVETDTQYF. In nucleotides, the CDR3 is TGTGCCAGCAGGAACGGGGTTGTGGAAACAGATACGCAGTATTTT.

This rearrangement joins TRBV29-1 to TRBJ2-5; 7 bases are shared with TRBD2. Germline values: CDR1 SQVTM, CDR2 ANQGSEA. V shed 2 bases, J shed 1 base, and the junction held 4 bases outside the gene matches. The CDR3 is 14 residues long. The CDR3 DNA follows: TGCAGCGTTGAAAGAGGACTAGGCCAAGAGACCCAGTACTTC. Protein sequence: CSVERGLGQETQYF.

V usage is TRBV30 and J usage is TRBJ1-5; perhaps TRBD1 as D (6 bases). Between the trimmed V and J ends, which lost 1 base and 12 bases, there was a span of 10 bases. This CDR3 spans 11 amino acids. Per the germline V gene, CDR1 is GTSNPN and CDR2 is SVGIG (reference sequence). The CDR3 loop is CAWSAGAGQHF. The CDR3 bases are TGTGCCTGGAGTGCAGGGGCGGGCCAGCATTTT.

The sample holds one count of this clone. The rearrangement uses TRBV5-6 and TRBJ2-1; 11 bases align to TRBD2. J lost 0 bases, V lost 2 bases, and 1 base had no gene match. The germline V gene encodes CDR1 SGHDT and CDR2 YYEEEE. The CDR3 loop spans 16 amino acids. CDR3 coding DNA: TGTGCCAGCAGCTTACTAGCGGGAGACTCCTACAATGAGCAGTTCTTC. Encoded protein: CASSLLAGDSYNEQFF.

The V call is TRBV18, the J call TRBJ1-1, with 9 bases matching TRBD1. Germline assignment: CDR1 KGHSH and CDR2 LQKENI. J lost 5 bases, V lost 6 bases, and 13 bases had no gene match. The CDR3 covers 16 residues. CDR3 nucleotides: TGTGCCAGCTCGCCCGGGACAGGGCGCCTTGGGACTGAAGCTTTCTTT. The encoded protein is CASSPGTGRLGTEAFF.

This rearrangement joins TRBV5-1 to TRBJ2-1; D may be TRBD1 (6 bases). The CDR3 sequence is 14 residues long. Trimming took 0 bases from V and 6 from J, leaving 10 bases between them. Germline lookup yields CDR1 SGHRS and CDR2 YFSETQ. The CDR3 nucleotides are TGCGCCAGCAGCTTGGCAGGGGACACCAATGAGCAGTTCTTC. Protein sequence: CASSLAGDTNEQFF.

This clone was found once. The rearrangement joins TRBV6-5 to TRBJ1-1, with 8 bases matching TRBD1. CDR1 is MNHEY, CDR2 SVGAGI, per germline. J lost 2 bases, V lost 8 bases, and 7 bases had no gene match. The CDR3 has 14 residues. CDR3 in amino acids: CASLDRGGNTEAFF. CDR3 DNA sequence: TGTGCCAGCCTCGACAGGGGCGGAAACACTGAAGCTTTCTTT.

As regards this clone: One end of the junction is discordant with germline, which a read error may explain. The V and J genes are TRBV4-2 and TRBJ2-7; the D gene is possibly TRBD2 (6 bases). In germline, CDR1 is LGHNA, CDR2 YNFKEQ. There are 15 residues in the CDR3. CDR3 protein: CASSQVFGSSHEQYF. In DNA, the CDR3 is TGTGCCAGCAGCCAAGTCTTCGGGAGCTCCCACGAGCAGTACTTC.

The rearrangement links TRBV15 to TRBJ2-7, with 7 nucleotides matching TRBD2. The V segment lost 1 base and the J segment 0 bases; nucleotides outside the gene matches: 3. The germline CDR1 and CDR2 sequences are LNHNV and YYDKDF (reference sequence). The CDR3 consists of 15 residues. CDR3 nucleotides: TGTGCCACCAGCAGAGTCGGCGGGAGCTCCTACGAGCAGTACTTC. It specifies CATSRVGGSSYEQYF.